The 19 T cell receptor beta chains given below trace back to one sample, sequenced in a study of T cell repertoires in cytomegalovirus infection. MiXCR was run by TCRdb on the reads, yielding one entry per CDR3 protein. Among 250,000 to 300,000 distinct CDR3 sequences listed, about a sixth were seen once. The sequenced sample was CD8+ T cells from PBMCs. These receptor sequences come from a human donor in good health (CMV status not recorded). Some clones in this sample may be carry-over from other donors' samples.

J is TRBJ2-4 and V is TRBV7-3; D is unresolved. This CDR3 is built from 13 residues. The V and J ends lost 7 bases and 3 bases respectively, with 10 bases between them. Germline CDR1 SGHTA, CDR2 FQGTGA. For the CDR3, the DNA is TGTGCCAGCACCCCGGAGTGCAAAAACATTCAGTACTTC. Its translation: CASTPECKNIQYF.

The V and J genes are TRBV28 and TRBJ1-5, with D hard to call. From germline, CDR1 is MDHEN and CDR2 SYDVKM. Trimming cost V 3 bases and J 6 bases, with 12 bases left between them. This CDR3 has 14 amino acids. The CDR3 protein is CASSLSRVSQPQHF. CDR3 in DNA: TGTGCCAGCAGTTTGTCCCGAGTCAGTCAGCCCCAGCATTTT. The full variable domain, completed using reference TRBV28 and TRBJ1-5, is DVKVTQSSRYLVKRTGEKVFLECVQDMDHENMFWYRQDPGLGLRLIYFSYDVKMKEKGDIPEGYSVSREKKERFSLILESASTNQTSMYLCASSLSRVSQPQHFGDGTRLSIL.

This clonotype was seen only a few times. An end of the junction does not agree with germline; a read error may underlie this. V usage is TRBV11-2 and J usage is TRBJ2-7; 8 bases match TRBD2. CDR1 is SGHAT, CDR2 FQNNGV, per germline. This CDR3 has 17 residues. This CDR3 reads CASSLTELAAGSHEQYF. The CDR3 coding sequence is TGTGCCAGCAGCTTAACGGAACTAGCGGCGGGCTCCCACGAGCAGTACTTC.

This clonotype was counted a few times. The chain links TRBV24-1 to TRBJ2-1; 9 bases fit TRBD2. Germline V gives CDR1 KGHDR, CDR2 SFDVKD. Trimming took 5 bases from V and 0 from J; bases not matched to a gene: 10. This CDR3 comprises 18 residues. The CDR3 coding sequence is TGTGCCACCAGTGCCTCGAGCGGGGGGCCGAGCTCCTACAATGAGCAGTTCTTC. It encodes CATSASSGGPSSYNEQFF.

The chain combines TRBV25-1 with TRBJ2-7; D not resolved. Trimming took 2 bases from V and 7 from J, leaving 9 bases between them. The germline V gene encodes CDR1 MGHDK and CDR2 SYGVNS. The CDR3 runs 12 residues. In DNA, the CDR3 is TGTGCCAGCAGTGAAGGTCCCTGGGAGCAGTACTTC. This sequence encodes CASSEGPWEQYF.

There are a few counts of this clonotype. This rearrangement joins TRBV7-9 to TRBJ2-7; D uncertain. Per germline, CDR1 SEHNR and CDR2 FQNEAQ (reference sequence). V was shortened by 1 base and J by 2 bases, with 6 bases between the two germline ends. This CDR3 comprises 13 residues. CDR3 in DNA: TGTGCCAGCAGCTTAGACACCCCCTACGAGCAGTACTTC. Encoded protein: CASSLDTPYEQYF. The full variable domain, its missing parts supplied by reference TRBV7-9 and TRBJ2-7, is DTGVSQNPRHKITKRGQNVTFRCDPISEHNRLYWYRQTLGQGPEFLTYFQNEAQLEKSRLLSDRFSAERPKGSFSTLEIQRTEQGDSAMYLCASSLDTPYEQYFGPGTRLTVT.

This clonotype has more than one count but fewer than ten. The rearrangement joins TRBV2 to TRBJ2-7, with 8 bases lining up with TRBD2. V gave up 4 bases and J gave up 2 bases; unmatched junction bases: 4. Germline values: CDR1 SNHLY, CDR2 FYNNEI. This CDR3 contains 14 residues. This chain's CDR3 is CASSGVAGTYEQYF. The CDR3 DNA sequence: TGTGCCAGCAGTGGCGTAGCGGGAACCTACGAGCAGTACTTC.

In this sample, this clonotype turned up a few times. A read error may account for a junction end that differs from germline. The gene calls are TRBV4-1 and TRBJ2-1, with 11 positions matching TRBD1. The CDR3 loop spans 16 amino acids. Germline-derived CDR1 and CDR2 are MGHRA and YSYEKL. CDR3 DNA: TGCGCCAGCATCCAATGGGCCCCGGGACAGGGGGGTGAGCAGTTCTTC. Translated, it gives CASIQWAPGQGGEQFF.

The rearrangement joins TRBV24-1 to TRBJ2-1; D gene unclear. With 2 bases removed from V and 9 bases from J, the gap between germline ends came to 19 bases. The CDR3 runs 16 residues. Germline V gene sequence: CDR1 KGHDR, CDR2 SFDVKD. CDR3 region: CATSDSHGRYVGEQFF. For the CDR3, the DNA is TGTGCCACCAGTGATTCCCACGGCCGTTATGTCGGTGAGCAGTTCTTC.

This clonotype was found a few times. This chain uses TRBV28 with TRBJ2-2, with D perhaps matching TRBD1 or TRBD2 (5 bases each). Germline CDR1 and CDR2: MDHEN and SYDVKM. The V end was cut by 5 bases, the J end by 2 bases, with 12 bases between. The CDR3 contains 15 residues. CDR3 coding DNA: TGTGCCAGCAGTAACCGGGACGGTAACACCGGGGAGCTGTTTTTT. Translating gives CASSNRDGNTGELFF.

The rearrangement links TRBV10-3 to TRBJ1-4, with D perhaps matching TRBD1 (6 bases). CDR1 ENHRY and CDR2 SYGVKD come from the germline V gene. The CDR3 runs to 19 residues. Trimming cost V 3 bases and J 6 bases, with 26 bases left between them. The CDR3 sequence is CAISDAHGETGLGDEKLFF. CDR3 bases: TGTGCCATCAGTGACGCGCATGGAGAAACAGGGCTTGGGGATGAAAAACTGTTTTTT.

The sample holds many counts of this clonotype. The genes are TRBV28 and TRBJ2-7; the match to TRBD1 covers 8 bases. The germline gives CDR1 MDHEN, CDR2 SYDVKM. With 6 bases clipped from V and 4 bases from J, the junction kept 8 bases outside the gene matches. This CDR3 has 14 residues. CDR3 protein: CASSRTGQRYEQYF. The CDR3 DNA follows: TGTGCCAGCAGCCGGACAGGGCAGCGGTACGAGCAGTACTTC.

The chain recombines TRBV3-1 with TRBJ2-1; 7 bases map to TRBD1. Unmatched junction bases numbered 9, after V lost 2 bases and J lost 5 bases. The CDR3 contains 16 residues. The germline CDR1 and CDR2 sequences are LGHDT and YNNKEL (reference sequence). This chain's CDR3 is CASSQTTGEWDNEQFF. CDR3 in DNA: TGTGCCAGCAGCCAAACCACAGGGGAATGGGACAATGAGCAGTTCTTC.

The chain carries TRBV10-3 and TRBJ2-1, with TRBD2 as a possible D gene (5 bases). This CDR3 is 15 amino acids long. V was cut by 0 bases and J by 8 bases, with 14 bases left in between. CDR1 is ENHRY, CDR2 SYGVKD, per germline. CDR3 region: CAISESSSFPDEQFF. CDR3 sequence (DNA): TGTGCCATCAGTGAGTCGTCTAGCTTCCCGGATGAGCAGTTCTTC.

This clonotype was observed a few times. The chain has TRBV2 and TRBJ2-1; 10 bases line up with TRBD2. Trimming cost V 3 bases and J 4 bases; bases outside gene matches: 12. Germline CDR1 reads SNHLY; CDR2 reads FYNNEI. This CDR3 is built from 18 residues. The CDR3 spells CASSEEPSGGAYYNEQFF. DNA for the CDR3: TGTGCCAGCAGTGAGGAACCAAGCGGGGGGGCCTATTACAATGAGCAGTTCTTC.

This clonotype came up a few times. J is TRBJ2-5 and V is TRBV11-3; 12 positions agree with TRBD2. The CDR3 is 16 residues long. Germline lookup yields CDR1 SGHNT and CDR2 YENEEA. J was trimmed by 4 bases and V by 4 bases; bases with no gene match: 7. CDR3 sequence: CASSSRTSGDPETQYF. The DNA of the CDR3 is TGTGCCAGCAGCTCCCGGACTAGCGGGGACCCAGAGACCCAGTACTTC.

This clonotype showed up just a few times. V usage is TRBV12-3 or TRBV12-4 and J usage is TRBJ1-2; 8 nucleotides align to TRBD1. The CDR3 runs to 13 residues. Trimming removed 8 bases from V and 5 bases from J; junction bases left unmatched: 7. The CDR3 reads CASHRGQEYGYTF. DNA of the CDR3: TGTGCCAGCCACCGGGGACAGGAGTATGGCTACACCTTC.

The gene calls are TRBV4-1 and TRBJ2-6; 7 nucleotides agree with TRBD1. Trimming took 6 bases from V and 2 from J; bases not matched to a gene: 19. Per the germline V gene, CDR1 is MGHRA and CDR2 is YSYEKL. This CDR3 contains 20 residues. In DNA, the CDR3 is TGCGCCAGCAGTCGACAGGGATCCCACCTAGTCGTAACTGGGGCCAACGTCCTGACTTTC. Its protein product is CASSRQGSHLVVTGANVLTF.

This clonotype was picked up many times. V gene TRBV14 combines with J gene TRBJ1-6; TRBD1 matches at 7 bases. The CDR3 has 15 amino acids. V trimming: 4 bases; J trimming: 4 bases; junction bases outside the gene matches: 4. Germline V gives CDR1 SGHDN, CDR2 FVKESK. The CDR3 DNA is TGTGCCAGCAGCCTCACGACAGGGTATAATTCACCCCTCCACTTT. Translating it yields CASSLTTGYNSPLHF. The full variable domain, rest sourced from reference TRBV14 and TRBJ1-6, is EAGVTQFPSHSVIEKGQTVTLRCDPISGHDNLYWYRRVMGKEIKFLLHFVKESKQDESGMPNNRFLAERTGGTYSTLKVQPAELEDSGVYFCASSLTTGYNSPLHFGNGTRLTVT.